Each of the 30 T cell receptor beta chains below was sequenced from the same sample in a study of T cell responses to AZD1222 COVID-19 vaccine listed by TCRdb under 2021. In the paper's terms, the time point label means: sample from adult after SARS-CoV-2 infection, after symptom onset. The method was the immunoSEQ multiplex PCR assay. TCRdb provides this immuneACCESS table in a form limited to in-frame rearrangements. Some clones are lacking; in checked studies, under half of them reflect an unresolved V gene, and why the rest are absent is not known. The sample yields 150,000 to 160,000 clones; roughly nine tenths were counted once. Together, the top ten hold approximately 7% of the sample. Sequenced here: peripheral blood, sampled after recovery from COVID-19. These receptors originate from an adult who had recovered from COVID-19.

V is TRBV5-4 and J is TRBJ2-5; the D gene is possibly TRBD1 (5 bases). The CDR3 has 15 residues. Germline values: CDR1 SGHNT, CDR2 YYREEE (reference sequence). V was shortened by 3 bases and J by 1 base, with 13 bases between the two germline ends. CDR3 loop: CASSSTGPGQETQYF. The CDR3 DNA reads TGTGCCAGCAGCTCAACAGGTCCGGGCCAAGAGACCCAGTACTTC.

J is TRBJ2-1 and V is TRBV3-1 (or the pseudogene TRBV3-2), with 7 bases fitting TRBD1. CDR1 and CDR2 from the germline V gene are LGHDT and YNNKEL (reference sequence). This CDR3 is built from 20 residues. V shed 4 bases, J shed 4 bases, and the junction held 22 bases outside the gene matches. CDR3 protein: CASSRKWRQGLGADYNEQFF. The CDR3 region has the DNA TGTGCCAGCAGCCGGAAGTGGAGACAGGGCCTGGGAGCGGATTACAATGAGCAGTTCTTC.

The chain uses TRBV12-3 or TRBV12-4 and TRBJ1-2; unclear D gene. This CDR3 has 11 amino acids. The V and J ends lost 4 bases and 0 bases respectively, with 0 bases between them. This CDR3 reads CASSSNYGYTF. In nucleotides, the CDR3 is TGTGCCAGCAGTTCTAACTATGGCTACACCTTC.

The rearrangement uses TRBV5-1 and TRBJ2-5; tentative D call: TRBD2 (6 bases). With 0 bases removed from V and 2 bases from J, the gap between germline ends came to 14 bases. CDR1 SGHRS and CDR2 YFSETQ come from the germline V gene. The CDR3 totals 16 residues. The CDR3 region has the DNA TGCGCCAGCAGCTTGGGGTCGGGAGTAGGACAAGAGACCCAGTACTTC. Residues: CASSLGSGVGQETQYF.

The chain is built from TRBV6-2 or TRBV6-3 and TRBJ1-1, with 9 bases lining up with TRBD1. CDR1 is MNHEY and CDR2 is SVGEGT in the germline V gene. CDR3 length: 14 residues. V lost 5 bases and J lost 5; bases outside the gene matches: 6. CDR3 coding DNA: TGTGCCAGCAGTCAACAGGGGGCGAGGACTGAAGCTTTCTTT. It codes for CASSQQGARTEAFF.

This clone was detected once. The J gene is TRBJ1-4, the V gene TRBV27; no firm D call. Deletions cut 6 bases from V and 5 bases from J, with 25 bases between. The CDR3 loop spans 18 amino acids. Germline V gene lookup returns CDR1 MNHEY and CDR2 SMNVEV (reference sequence). CDR3 sequence (DNA): TGTGCCAGCAGCTACTCACTGCGACGGGCCCTTAAGAATGAAAAACTGTTTTTT. Encoded protein: CASSYSLRRALKNEKLFF. The complete variable domain, with remaining parts taken from reference TRBV27 and TRBJ1-4, reads EAQVTQNPRYLITVTGKKLTVTCSQNMNHEYMSWYRQDPGLGLRQIYYSMNVEVTDKGDVPEGYKVSRKEKRNFPLILESPSPNQTSLYFCASSYSLRRALKNEKLFFGSGTQLSVL.

This chain joins TRBV5-4 and TRBJ1-1; D is unresolved. CDR3 length: 13 residues. Per germline, CDR1 SGHNT and CDR2 YYREEE (reference sequence). Between the trimmed V and J ends, which lost 0 bases and 3 bases, there was a span of 6 bases. Here the CDR3 reads CASSLEPDTEAFF. CDR3 in DNA: TGTGCCAGCAGCTTGGAACCCGACACTGAAGCTTTCTTT.

The chain employs TRBV25-1 and TRBJ1-4, with a possible D match to TRBD1 (6 bases). The CDR3 has 14 amino acids. Trimming removed 5 bases at V and 4 bases at J, with 11 bases between. The V gene's germline CDR1 is MGHDK and CDR2 SYGVNS. The CDR3 region has the DNA TGTGCCAGCAGTCAGAGACAGGTTAATGAAAAACTGTTTTTT. This translates into CASSQRQVNEKLFF.

This chain links TRBV11-2 with TRBJ2-3; no clear D. V gave up 0 bases and J gave up 3 bases, with 7 bases separating them. Germline V gene sequence: CDR1 SGHAT, CDR2 FQNNGV. The CDR3 sequence is 14 residues long. The CDR3 region is CASSLDTTTDTQYF. The CDR3 nucleotides read TGTGCCAGCAGCTTAGACACGACAACAGATACGCAGTATTTT. Full variable domain (remainder filled in from reference TRBV11-2 and TRBJ2-3): EAGVAQSPRYKIIEKRQSVAFWCNPISGHATLYWYQQILGQGPKLLIQFQNNGVVDDSQLPKDRFSAERLKGVDSTLKIQPAKLEDSAVYLCASSLDTTTDTQYFGPGTRLTVL.

The CDR3 DNA reads as TGTGCCATCTCGGGCTACACCTTC. Its translation is CAISGYTF. V gene TRBV11-3 combines with J gene TRBJ1-2, with D hard to call. The CDR3 is 8 residues long. Germline V CDR1 and CDR2: SGHNT, YENEEA. The V end lost 10 bases, the J end lost 8 bases, and 5 bases lay between the germline ends.

The J gene is TRBJ1-1, the V gene TRBV3-1 (or the pseudogene TRBV3-2); the D gene is possibly TRBD1 (5 bases). The V and J ends lost 3 bases and 7 bases respectively, with 6 bases between them. The germline gives CDR1 LGHDT, CDR2 YNNKEL (reference sequence). CDR3 size: 11 residues. CDR3 sequence (DNA): TGTGCCAGCAGCCACGACAGTGAAGCTTTCTTT. It is translated as CASSHDSEAFF.

The chain couples TRBV6-5 to TRBJ2-7, with D perhaps TRBD2 (6 bases). CDR3 length equals 13 residues. Germline lookup yields CDR1 MNHEY and CDR2 SVGAGI. V was trimmed by 8 bases and J by 3 bases, leaving 14 bases between them. This chain's CDR3 is CASRPGLGYEQYF. The CDR3 region has the DNA TGTGCCAGCCGACCGGGACTCGGCTACGAGCAGTACTTC.

This chain links TRBV6-2 or TRBV6-3 with TRBJ2-7; D is unresolved. The CDR3 runs 13 residues. V was shortened by 5 bases and J by 0 bases, with 8 bases between the two germline ends. CDR1 is MNHEY, CDR2 SVGEGT, per germline. This chain's CDR3 is CASSRASSYEQYF. As DNA, the CDR3 is TGTGCCAGCAGTCGGGCAAGCTCCTACGAGCAGTACTTC.

The rearrangement uses TRBV12-3 or TRBV12-4 and TRBJ2-2, with a tentative D call TRBD1 (6 bases). CDR3 length: 13 amino acids. Trimming shortened V by 10 bases and J by 3 bases, and 12 bases separated the two germline ends. The CDR3 spells CATDRAYTGELFF. CDR3 DNA sequence: TGTGCCACGGACAGAGCTTACACCGGGGAGCTGTTTTTT.

This chain links TRBV4-1 with TRBJ1-1; D remains unclear. The V gene lost 1 base and the J gene lost 2 bases, with 11 bases spanning the gap. Per the germline V gene, CDR1 is MGHRA and CDR2 is YSYEKL. The CDR3 runs to 15 residues. In nucleotides, the CDR3 is TGCGCCAGCAGCCAAGTAACACTTCTAAACACTGAAGCTTTCTTT. It is translated as CASSQVTLLNTEAFF.

The J gene is TRBJ2-7, the V gene TRBV18; D tentatively fits TRBD1 or TRBD2 (5 bases each). Trimming shortened V by 3 bases and J by 4 bases, and 13 bases separated the two germline ends. The CDR3 loop spans 14 amino acids. The germline V gene has CDR1 KGHSH and CDR2 LQKENI. The CDR3 reads CASSPGVFGYEQYF. In DNA, the CDR3 is TGTGCCAGCTCACCGGGGGTTTTTGGGTACGAGCAGTACTTC.

This clone has a single count. The chain couples TRBV2 to TRBJ1-5, with 7 positions matching TRBD1. CDR3 length equals 15 residues. CDR1 and CDR2 from the germline V gene are SNHLY and FYNNEI. Unmatched junction bases numbered 9, after V lost 5 bases and J lost 5 bases. The CDR3: CASSKWGQGDQPQHF. The CDR3 bases are TGTGCCAGCAGTAAGTGGGGGCAGGGGGATCAGCCCCAGCATTTT.

V is TRBV3-1 (or the pseudogene TRBV3-2) and J is TRBJ2-7; D might be TRBD1 or TRBD2, each matching 5 bases. The germline V and J ends were trimmed by 6 bases and 7 bases, with 16 bases remaining between them. Germline V gene sequence: CDR1 LGHDT, CDR2 YNNKEL (reference sequence). This CDR3 contains 13 residues. DNA for the CDR3: TGTGCCAGCAGTGGGACGGGTGGGGGAGAGCAGTACTTC. It yields the protein CASSGTGGGEQYF.

The chain recombines TRBV9 with TRBJ2-7; 11 bases align to TRBD2. CDR3 length: 15 amino acids. Germline values: CDR1 SGDLS, CDR2 YYNGEE. Germline trimming cut 0 bases from V and 7 bases from J; bases unmatched to any gene: 6. The CDR3 nucleotides are TGTGCCAGCAGCGTAGTCTCGGGACTAGCGGCTGAGCAGTACTTC. Translated: CASSVVSGLAAEQYF.

This rearrangement joins TRBV19 to TRBJ1-2; TRBD1 might be the D (6 bases). This CDR3 region has 15 residues. The V end was cut by 6 bases, the J end by 2 bases, with 16 bases between. Germline V CDR1 and CDR2: LNHDA, SQIVND (reference sequence). The CDR3 DNA reads as TGTGCCAGTAGCCTCTACGGGGGGGGCAACTATGGCTACACCTTC. Its protein product is CASSLYGGGNYGYTF.

The chain carries TRBV5-1 and TRBJ2-7; possibly TRBD2 for D (6 bases). The CDR3 runs 15 residues. V shed 2 bases and J shed 3 bases, with 15 bases lying between them. Germline values: CDR1 SGHRS, CDR2 YFSETQ. The CDR3 region has the DNA TGCGCCAGCAGCTTCCCCGGGGGTGCCATCTACGAGCAGTACTTC. Translated: CASSFPGGAIYEQYF.

The chain joins TRBV28 to TRBJ2-1; 9 bases line up with TRBD1. CDR1 and CDR2 from the germline V gene are MDHEN and SYDVKM. The CDR3 is made up of 15 amino acids. V was pared by 6 bases and J by 6 bases, with 9 bases of the junction left unmatched. The CDR3 sequence is CASSPRDRVGNEQFF. The CDR3 bases are TGTGCCAGCAGCCCCCGGGACAGGGTTGGCAATGAGCAGTTCTTC.

This clone was seen only a few times. The chain employs TRBV5-1 and TRBJ2-3; the D is unclear. Per germline, CDR1 SGHRS and CDR2 YFSETQ. The V and J ends lost 3 bases and 6 bases respectively, with 8 bases between them. The CDR3 consists of 12 residues. The CDR3 DNA reads as TGCGCCAGCAGCTCTACAATCGATACGCAGTATTTT. As protein: CASSSTIDTQYF. Full variable domain (missing parts from reference TRBV5-1 and TRBJ2-3): KAGVTQTPRYLIKTRGQQVTLSCSPISGHRSVSWYQQTPGQGLQFLFEYFSETQRNKGNFPGRFSGRQFSNSRSEMNVSTLELGDSALYLCASSSTIDTQYFGPGTRLTVL.

CDR3 coding DNA: TGTGCCAGCAGCCAAGGGAACGTAAACACTGAAGCTTTCTTT. It specifies CASSQGNVNTEAFF. The V and J genes are TRBV3-1 (or the pseudogene TRBV3-2) and TRBJ1-1; no firm D call. Germline V lookup: CDR1 LGHDT, CDR2 YNNKEL (reference sequence). The V gene lost 1 base and the J gene lost 2 bases, with 8 bases spanning the gap. The CDR3 is 14 amino acids.

V is TRBV6-6 and J is TRBJ1-1, with a tentative D call TRBD1 (5 bases). Trimming removed 2 bases at V and 5 bases at J, with 15 bases between. From germline, CDR1 is MNHNY and CDR2 SVGAGI (reference sequence). The CDR3 has 15 residues. The CDR3 loop reads CASSYEGRAGTEAFF. CDR3 nucleotides: TGTGCCAGCAGTTACGAGGGACGGGCGGGGACTGAAGCTTTCTTT.

The chain recombines TRBV11-3 with TRBJ2-2; 10 positions agree with TRBD2. Looked up from germline, CDR1 is SGHNT and CDR2 is YENEEA. With 4 bases clipped from V and 4 bases from J, the junction kept 18 bases outside the gene matches. The CDR3 spans 20 residues. The CDR3 coding sequence is TGTGCCAGCAGCTCACCTTCCGGGCTAGCGGGAGTTAGCAGCACCGGGGAGCTGTTTTTT. It translates to CASSSPSGLAGVSSTGELFF.

The V call is TRBV29-1, the J call TRBJ2-3, with D possibly matching TRBD1 (6 bases). Trimming pared 4 bases from V and 1 base from J, leaving 6 bases between. This CDR3 has 12 amino acids. Germline CDR1 SQVTM, CDR2 ANQGSEA. CDR3 sequence: CSVGQGTDTQYF. The CDR3, as DNA: TGCAGCGTTGGACAGGGCACAGATACGCAGTATTTT.

The chain uses TRBV7-2 and TRBJ2-7; 7 bases map to TRBD1. The CDR3 length is 15 residues. Trimming cost V 5 bases and J 1 base; bases outside gene matches: 8. Looked up from germline, CDR1 is SGHTA and CDR2 is FQGNSA. CDR3 nucleotides: TGTGCCAGCAGCCCATCGGGACAGCCTTCCTACGAGCAGTACTTC. Its translation is CASSPSGQPSYEQYF.

This clone has a single count. V usage is TRBV5-1 and J usage is TRBJ2-1; 7 nucleotides align to TRBD1. The germline V gene encodes CDR1 SGHRS and CDR2 YFSETQ. The CDR3 runs to 15 residues. Losses at the gene ends were 0 bases for V and 4 bases for J; bases not matched to a gene: 4. CDR3: CASSLETGMYNEQFF. The CDR3, as DNA: TGCGCCAGCAGCTTGGAGACAGGGATGTACAATGAGCAGTTCTTC.

The chain combines TRBV7-5 with TRBJ1-1; TRBD1, the table's D call, was not compared with the DNA. TRBV7-5 is an annotated pseudogene. The CDR3 loop spans 15 amino acids. CDR3 amino acids: CVRSSARDRETEAFF. The CDR3 region has the DNA TGTGTCAGAAGCTCCGCCCGGGACAGGGAAACTGAAGCTTTCTTT.